This T cell receptor (beta chain) was identified in a study of blood T cells in healthy people across ages. This clonotype was seen at least ten times. Just one base apart from a much larger clone, this may be a read error. Together with a sample-barcoded 5' primer, a J-beta primer mix was included in a second PCR lasting about 7 to 11 cycles. TCRdb called the 5' RACE reads again in MiXCR, with one record for every CDR3 protein. The table records over 550,000 distinct CDR3 sequences, 25% to 30% of them present only once. CDR3 length: 13 amino acids. In germline, CDR1 is SGHTA, CDR2 FQGNSA. V lost 6 bases and J lost 3, with 12 bases in between.

V is TRBV7-2 and J is TRBJ2-7; the D gene is possibly TRBD2 (7 bases). This sequence was found in a woman older than 75 in good health. What was sequenced was blood. CDR3 in amino acids: CASRGGQIYEQYF. The CDR3 nucleotides read TGTGCCAGCAGGGGGGGGCAGATCTACGAGCAGTACTTC. The whole variable domain, remainder taken from reference TRBV7-2 and TRBJ2-7, is GAGVSQSPSNKVTEKGKDVELRCDPISGHTALYWYRQSLGQGLEFLIYFQGNSAPDKSGLPSDRFSAERTGGSVSTLTIQRTQQEDSAVYLCASRGGQIYEQYFGPGTRLTVT.